This is a list of T cell receptor beta chains from one sample in a study of beta chain features in type 1 diabetes. Sequencing was performed with immunoSEQ multiplex PCR; in TCRdb, only in-frame clones are kept and a portion is missing. The sample lists hundreds of thousands of clones, roughly a sixth occurring once. Sequencing was performed on naive CD4+ T cells from blood. Every receptor here comes from a man aged 18-30 years in good health. The CDR3 runs from the conserved cysteine through the conserved F or W. D genes are given only for firm matches.

v_call d_call cdr3_aa
TRBV7-2 . CASSRDYYEQYF
TRBV25-1 . CASSAQQGPYGYTF
TRBV20-1 TRBD1 CSLGTGLGYTF
TRBV28 . CASSSGRGGKTQYF
TRBV7-6 TRBD2 CASSWTSGGGSTDTQYF
TRBV5-6 TRBD1 CASSLFDRGETQYF
TRBV11-2 . CASSLREGAAYNEQFF
TRBV25-1 TRBD1 CASRGQGPTGELFF
TRBV5-4 . CASSLIGSTTEAFF
TRBV28 TRBD1 CAGTGRGRETQYF
TRBV19 . CASRTGTRTVTDTQYF
TRBV4-1 TRBD1 CASSQASGQRYNEQFF
TRBV28 TRBD2 CASRVGGLAGAVIDIQYF
TRBV14 TRBD2 CASRPRGDTPDTQYF
TRBV7-3 . CASSFQPNTEAFF
TRBV9 TRBD1 CASSVEGDSLSGNTIYF
TRBV6-5 . CASSYSGAGVRNEQFF
TRBV6-5 TRBD1 CASSYSAGGLNTEAFF
TRBV27 TRBD2 CASRSRRESRDEQFF
TRBV6-1 TRBD1 CASSEVKGTGYEQYF
TRBV6-6 . CASSPTGVEKLFF
TRBV5-1 . CASSLDWVGEAFF
TRBV18 . CASSSQGNEQFF
TRBV4-2 TRBD2 CASSQDREGDTQYF
TRBV27 TRBD1 CASSEDRTVYSNQPQHF
TRBV18 TRBD1 CASSPTGTGFNQPQHF
TRBV5-4 . CASSLGLRGTADGEQYF
TRBV10-3 TRBD1 CAMTGAGANVLTF
TRBV12-5 . CASGQTEAFF
TRBV25-1 . CASSEYGSGANVLTF
TRBV5-1 TRBD2 CASSAGLAGAGELFF
TRBV7-9 . CASRPTGNSGNTIYF
TRBV15 TRBD1 CATRQGFIGELFF
TRBV10-3 . CAISGAKSSGANVLTF
TRBV6-1 . CASSEGSGANVLTF
TRBV18 . CASSPAGTGNTIYF
TRBV29-1 . CSVRGRDKRYEQYF
TRBV7-6 . CASSSLSPRGTEAFF
TRBV19 TRBD1 CASSRGTASSYNEQFF
TRBV11-1 . CASSLAHNLGVGTDTQYF
TRBV28 TRBD1 CASTPDRGAETQYF
TRBV7-3 . CASGFGGNEQFF
TRBV7-6 . CASRVGVGELFF
TRBV5-6 . CASSHSGGSIEPQHF
TRBV4-2 TRBD1 CASSQRKGAGEQFF
TRBV9 . CASSVAESYGYTF